This TCR beta chain was profiled in a study of blood T cells in healthy people across ages. General study results and limits: A roughly linear age-dependent decrease characterized TCR beta diversity per million T cells.

CDR3 length equals 16 residues. The V and J ends lost 5 bases and 3 bases, in that order; junction bases with no gene match: 12. Germline V gene sequence: CDR1 MNHEY, CDR2 SMNVEV (reference sequence). All donors came from Russia, were Caucasian and healthy, and spanned ages 6 to 90. Per-sample yields of isolated PBMCs were at least 6 million. Concerning this clonotype: Its antigen is currently unknown.

A second 7 to 11 cycle PCR used barcoded and J-beta primers. One entry per CDR3 protein, called by TCRdb with MiXCR from the 5' RACE reads. Of 1.5 million to 2 million distinct CDR3 sequences in the sample, roughly 32% were seen once. Sequencing used blood. This clonotype was obtained from a woman aged 25 to 39 in good health. The chain uses TRBV27 and TRBJ2-7, with TRBD2 matching over 8 bases. Written as DNA, the CDR3 is TGTGCCAGCAGTCGCTCGGGGGGGCCGGGGCACTACGAGCAGTACTTC. As protein: CASSRSGGPGHYEQYF.